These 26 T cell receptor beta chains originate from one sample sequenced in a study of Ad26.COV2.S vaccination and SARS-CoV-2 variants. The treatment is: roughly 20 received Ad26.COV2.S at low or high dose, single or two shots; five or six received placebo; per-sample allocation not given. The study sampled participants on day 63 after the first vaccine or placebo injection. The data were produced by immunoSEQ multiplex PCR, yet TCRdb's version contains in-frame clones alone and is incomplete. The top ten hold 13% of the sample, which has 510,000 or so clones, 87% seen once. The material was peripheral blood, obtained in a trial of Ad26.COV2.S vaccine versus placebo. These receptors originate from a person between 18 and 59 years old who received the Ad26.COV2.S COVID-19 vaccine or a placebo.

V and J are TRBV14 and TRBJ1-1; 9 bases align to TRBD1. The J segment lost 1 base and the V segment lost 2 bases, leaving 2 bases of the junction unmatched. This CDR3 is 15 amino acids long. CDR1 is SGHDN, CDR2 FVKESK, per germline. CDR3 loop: CASSQRTGANTEAFF. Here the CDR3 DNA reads TGTGCCAGCAGCCAACGGACAGGGGCGAACACTGAAGCTTTCTTT.

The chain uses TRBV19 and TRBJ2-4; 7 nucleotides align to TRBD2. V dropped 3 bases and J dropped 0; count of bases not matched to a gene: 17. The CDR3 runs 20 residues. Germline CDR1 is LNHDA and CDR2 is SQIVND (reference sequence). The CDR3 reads CASSMGVSGSGAQAKNIQYF. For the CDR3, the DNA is TGTGCCAGTAGTATGGGGGTCTCAGGGAGCGGGGCTCAAGCCAAAAACATTCAGTACTTC.

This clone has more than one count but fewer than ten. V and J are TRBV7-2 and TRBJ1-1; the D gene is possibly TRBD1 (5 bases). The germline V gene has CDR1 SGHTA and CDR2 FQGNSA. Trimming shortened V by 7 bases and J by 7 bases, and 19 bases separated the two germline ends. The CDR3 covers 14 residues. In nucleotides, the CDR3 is TGTGCCAGCAATATGGGAGGGGCAGCCCGTGAAGCTTTCTTT. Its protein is CASNMGGAAREAFF.

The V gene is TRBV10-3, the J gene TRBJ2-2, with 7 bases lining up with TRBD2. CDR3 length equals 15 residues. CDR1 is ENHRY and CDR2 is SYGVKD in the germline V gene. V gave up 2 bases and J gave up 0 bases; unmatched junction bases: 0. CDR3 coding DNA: TGTGCCATCAGTGAGACTAGCGCGAACACCGGGGAGCTGTTTTTT. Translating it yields CAISETSANTGELFF.

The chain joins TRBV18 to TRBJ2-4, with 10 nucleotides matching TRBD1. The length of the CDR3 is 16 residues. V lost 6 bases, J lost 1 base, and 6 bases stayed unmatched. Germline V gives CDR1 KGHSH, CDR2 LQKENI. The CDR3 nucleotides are TGTGCCAGCTCCTTTCGACAGGGGGCGGCCAAAAACATTCAGTACTTC. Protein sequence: CASSFRQGAAKNIQYF.

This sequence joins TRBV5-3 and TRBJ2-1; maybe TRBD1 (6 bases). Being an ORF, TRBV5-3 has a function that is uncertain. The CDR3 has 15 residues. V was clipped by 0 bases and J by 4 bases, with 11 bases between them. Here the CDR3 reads CARSLAGTLYNEQFF. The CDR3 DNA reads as TGTGCCAGAAGCTTGGCCGGGACATTGTACAATGAGCAGTTCTTC.

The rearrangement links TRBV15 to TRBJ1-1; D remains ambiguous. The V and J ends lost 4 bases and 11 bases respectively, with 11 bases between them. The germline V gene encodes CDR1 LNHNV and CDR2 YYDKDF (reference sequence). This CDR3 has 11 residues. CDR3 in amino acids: CATSNPGRAFF. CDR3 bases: TGTGCCACCAGCAACCCCGGCCGGGCTTTCTTT.

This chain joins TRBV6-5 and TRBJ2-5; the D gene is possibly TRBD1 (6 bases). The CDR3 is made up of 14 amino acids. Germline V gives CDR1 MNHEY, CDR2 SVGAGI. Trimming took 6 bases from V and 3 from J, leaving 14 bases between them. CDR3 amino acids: CASSVGTREETQYF. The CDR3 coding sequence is TGTGCCAGCAGCGTTGGGACACGGGAAGAGACCCAGTACTTC.

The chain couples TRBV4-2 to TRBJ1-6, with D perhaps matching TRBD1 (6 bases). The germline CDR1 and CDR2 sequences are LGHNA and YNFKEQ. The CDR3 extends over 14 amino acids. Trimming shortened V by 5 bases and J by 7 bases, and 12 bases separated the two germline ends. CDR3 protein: CASSGNRVNSPLHF. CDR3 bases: TGTGCCAGCAGCGGGAACAGGGTAAATTCACCCCTCCACTTT.

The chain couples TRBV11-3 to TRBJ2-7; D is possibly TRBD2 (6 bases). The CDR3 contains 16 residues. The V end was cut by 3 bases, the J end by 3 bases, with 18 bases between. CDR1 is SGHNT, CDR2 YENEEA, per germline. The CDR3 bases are TGTGCCAGCAGCTTTGGGGGTAGCGGCGACCGCTACGAGCAGTACTTC. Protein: CASSFGGSGDRYEQYF.

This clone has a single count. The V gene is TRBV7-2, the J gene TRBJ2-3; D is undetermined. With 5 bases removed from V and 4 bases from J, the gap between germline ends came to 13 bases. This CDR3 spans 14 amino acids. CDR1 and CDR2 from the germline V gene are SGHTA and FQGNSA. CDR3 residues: CASSPDRWADTQYF. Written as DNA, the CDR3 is TGTGCCAGCAGCCCCGACCGGTGGGCAGATACGCAGTATTTT.

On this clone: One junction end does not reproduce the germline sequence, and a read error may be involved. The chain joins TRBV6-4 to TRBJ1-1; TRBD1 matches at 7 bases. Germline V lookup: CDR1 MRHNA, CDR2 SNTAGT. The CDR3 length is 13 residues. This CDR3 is CASREGGASEAFF. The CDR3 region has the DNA TGTGCCAGCCGTGAAGGGGGCGCATCTGAAGCTTTCTTT.

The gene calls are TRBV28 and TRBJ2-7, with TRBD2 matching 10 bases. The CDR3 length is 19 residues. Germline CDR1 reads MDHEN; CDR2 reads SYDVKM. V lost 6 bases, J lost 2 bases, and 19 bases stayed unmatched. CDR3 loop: CASSQTPPSTSGSPYEQYF. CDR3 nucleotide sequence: TGTGCCAGCAGCCAGACACCACCCTCGACTAGCGGGTCTCCCTACGAGCAGTACTTC.

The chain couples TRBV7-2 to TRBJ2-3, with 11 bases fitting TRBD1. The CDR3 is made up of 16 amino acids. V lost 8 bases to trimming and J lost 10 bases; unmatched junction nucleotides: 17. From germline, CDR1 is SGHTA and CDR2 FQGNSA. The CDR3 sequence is CASAAQRGTGGAAQYF. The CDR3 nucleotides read TGTGCCAGCGCAGCGCAGCGGGGGACAGGGGGAGCCGCGCAGTATTTT.

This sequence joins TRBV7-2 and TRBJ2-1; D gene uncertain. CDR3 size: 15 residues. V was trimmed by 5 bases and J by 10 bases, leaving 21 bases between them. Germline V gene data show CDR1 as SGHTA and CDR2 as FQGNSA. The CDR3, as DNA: TGTGCCAGCAGCACCCGGAACTTCTCCCCGAGGGAGCAGTTCTTC. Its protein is CASSTRNFSPREQFF.

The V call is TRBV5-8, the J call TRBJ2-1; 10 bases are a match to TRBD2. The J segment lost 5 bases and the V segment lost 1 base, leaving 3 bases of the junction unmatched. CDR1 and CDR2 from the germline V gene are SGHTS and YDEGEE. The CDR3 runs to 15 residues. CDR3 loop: CASSLTSGTNNEQFF. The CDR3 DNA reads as TGTGCCAGCAGCTTGACTAGCGGGACTAACAATGAGCAGTTCTTC.

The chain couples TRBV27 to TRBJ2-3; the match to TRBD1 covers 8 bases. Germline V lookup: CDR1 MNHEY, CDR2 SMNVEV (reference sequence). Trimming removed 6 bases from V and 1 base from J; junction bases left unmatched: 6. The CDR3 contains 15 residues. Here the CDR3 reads CASRQGGGRTDTQYF. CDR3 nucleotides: TGTGCCAGCAGACAGGGGGGCGGGCGCACAGATACGCAGTATTTT.

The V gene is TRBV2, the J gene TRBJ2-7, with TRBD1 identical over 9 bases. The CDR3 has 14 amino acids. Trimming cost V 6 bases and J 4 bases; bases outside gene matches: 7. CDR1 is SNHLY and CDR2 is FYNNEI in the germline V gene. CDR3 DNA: TGTGCCAGCAGGCAGGGGGACAGGGCGTACGAGCAGTACTTC. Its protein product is CASRQGDRAYEQYF.

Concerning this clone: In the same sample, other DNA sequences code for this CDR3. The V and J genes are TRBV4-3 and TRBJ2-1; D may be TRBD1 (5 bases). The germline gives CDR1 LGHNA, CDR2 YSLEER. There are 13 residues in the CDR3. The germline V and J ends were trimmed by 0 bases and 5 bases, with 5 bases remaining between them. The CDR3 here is CASSQEGDNEQFF. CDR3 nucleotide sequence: TGCGCCAGCAGCCAAGAAGGGGACAATGAGCAGTTCTTC.

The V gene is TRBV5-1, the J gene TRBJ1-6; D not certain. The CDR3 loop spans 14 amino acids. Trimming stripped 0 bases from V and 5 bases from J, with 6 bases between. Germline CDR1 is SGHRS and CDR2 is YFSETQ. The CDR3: CASSLETNNSPLHF. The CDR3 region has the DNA TGCGCCAGCAGCTTGGAGACTAATAATTCACCCCTCCACTTT.

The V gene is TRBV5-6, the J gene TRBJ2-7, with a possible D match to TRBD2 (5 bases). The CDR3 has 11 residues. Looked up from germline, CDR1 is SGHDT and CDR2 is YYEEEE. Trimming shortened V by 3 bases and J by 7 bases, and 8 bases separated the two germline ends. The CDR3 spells CASSSTREQYF. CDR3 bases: TGTGCCAGCAGCTCTACTAGGGAGCAGTACTTC.

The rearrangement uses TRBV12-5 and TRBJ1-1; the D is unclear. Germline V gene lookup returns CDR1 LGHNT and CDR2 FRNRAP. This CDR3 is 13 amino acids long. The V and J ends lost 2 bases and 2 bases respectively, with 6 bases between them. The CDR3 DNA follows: TGTGCTAGTGGTTTGAAGGACAACACTGAAGCTTTCTTT. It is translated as CASGLKDNTEAFF.

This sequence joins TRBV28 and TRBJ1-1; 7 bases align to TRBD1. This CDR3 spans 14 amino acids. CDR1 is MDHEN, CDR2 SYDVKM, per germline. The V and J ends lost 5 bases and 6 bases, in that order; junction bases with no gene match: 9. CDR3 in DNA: TGTGCCAGCAGTCCCGGCAGGGGGTATGCTGAAGCTTTCTTT. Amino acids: CASSPGRGYAEAFF.

This CDR3 reads CASSSQGSDTQYF. In nucleotides, the CDR3 is TGCGCCAGCAGCAGTCAGGGTTCGGATACGCAGTATTTT. The rearrangement uses TRBV5-1 and TRBJ2-3; tentatively, D is TRBD1 (5 bases). Trimming left V 4 bases short and J 6 bases short, with 12 bases between. CDR3 length: 13 amino acids. CDR1 SGHRS and CDR2 YFSETQ come from the germline V gene.

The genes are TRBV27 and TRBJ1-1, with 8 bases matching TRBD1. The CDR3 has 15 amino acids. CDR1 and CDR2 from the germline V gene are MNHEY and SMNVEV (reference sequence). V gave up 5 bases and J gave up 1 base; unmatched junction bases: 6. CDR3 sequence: CASSPQTGANTEAFF. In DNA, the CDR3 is TGTGCCAGCAGTCCCCAGACAGGGGCGAACACTGAAGCTTTCTTT.

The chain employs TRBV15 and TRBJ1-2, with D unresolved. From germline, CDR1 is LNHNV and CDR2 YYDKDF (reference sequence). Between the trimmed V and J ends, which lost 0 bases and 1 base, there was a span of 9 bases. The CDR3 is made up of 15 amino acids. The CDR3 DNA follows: TGTGCCACCAGCAGAGAAGACGGGTATAACTATGGCTACACCTTC. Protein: CATSREDGYNYGYTF.